Listed below are T cell receptor beta chains from one sample, sequenced in a study of T cells expressing NK-cell markers. TCRdb reprocessed the 5' RACE reads, with one entry per CDR3 protein and no DNA. This sample's clone table lists about 150,000 distinct CDR3 sequences. Sequencing was performed on blood T cells: a sorted CD56 or NKG2C T cell subset, CD4+ or CD8+ T cells, or bulk PBMC T cells (not recorded which). Receptor source: a woman between 50 and 59 years old in good health. Both conserved end residues are part of each CDR3.

len: 14
j_gene: TRBJ1-1
v_gene: TRBV4-1
CDR3aa: CASSLLQGNTEAFF

len: 17
j_gene: TRBJ2-3
v_gene: TRBV7-6
CDR3aa: CASSPWASGGSTDTQYF

len: 18
j_gene: TRBJ2-1
v_gene: TRBV7-6
CDR3aa: CASSLDGSGGVSYNEQFF

len: 15
j_gene: TRBJ2-1
v_gene: TRBV27
CDR3aa: CASSLDRGIYNEQFF

len: 15
j_gene: TRBJ2-2
v_gene: TRBV29-1
CDR3aa: CSVEFSGHYTGELFF

len: 14
j_gene: TRBJ1-4
v_gene: TRBV13
CDR3aa: CASSPWGGDEKLFF

len: 15
j_gene: TRBJ2-1
v_gene: TRBV20-1
CDR3aa: CSARSTGTVGNEQFF

len: 13
j_gene: TRBJ2-7
v_gene: TRBV14
CDR3aa: CASSQDIQQTQYF

len: 13
j_gene: TRBJ2-1
v_gene: TRBV10-3
CDR3aa: CAIRTDSYNEQFF

len: 15
j_gene: TRBJ2-1
v_gene: TRBV12-5
CDR3aa: CASGRGSGSLNEQFF

len: 15
j_gene: TRBJ2-1
v_gene: TRBV12-3/TRBV12-4
CDR3aa: CASSPLASSYNEQFF

len: 14
j_gene: TRBJ2-1
v_gene: TRBV20-1
CDR3aa: CSARAVLAGDEQFF

len: 13
j_gene: TRBJ1-2
v_gene: TRBV20-1
CDR3aa: CSARLRESYGYTF

len: 16
j_gene: TRBJ2-7
v_gene: TRBV7-6
CDR3aa: CASSSLAGLAGKEQYF

len: 14
j_gene: TRBJ2-5
v_gene: TRBV24-1
CDR3aa: CATSESGTEETQYF

len: 14
j_gene: TRBJ1-5
v_gene: TRBV7-2
CDR3aa: CASSLAGTGQPQHF

len: 14
j_gene: TRBJ1-1
v_gene: TRBV6-2/TRBV6-3
CDR3aa: CASRLTSGSTEAFF

len: 14
j_gene: TRBJ2-7
v_gene: TRBV7-6
CDR3aa: CASSSGAGAYEQYF

len: 13
j_gene: TRBJ2-1
v_gene: TRBV12-3/TRBV12-4
CDR3aa: CASSRDPLYEQFF

len: 15
j_gene: TRBJ2-1
v_gene: TRBV19
CDR3aa: CASSISSFRVNEQFF

len: 13
j_gene: TRBJ2-7
v_gene: TRBV7-9
CDR3aa: CAGRTASSYEQYF

len: 13
j_gene: TRBJ2-7
v_gene: TRBV28
CDR3aa: CASKSLAGFEQYF

len: 13
j_gene: TRBJ2-7
v_gene: TRBV28
CDR3aa: CASTGLTPGEQYF

len: 12
j_gene: TRBJ2-7
v_gene: TRBV6-5
CDR3aa: CASSYRGYEQYF

len: 15
j_gene: TRBJ1-1
v_gene: TRBV25-1
CDR3aa: CASIGLGGRGTEAFF

len: 16
j_gene: TRBJ2-3
v_gene: TRBV4-2
CDR3aa: CASSEEAFSSTDTQYF

len: 13
j_gene: TRBJ2-7
v_gene: TRBV20-1
CDR3aa: CSARTRFSYEQYF

len: 13
j_gene: TRBJ2-1
v_gene: TRBV6-5
CDR3aa: CATWIAPYNEQFF

len: 15
j_gene: TRBJ2-3
v_gene: TRBV10-3
CDR3aa: CAATAGRGGEDTQYF

len: 13
j_gene: TRBJ2-2
v_gene: TRBV24-1
CDR3aa: CATRDSRTGELFF

len: 13
j_gene: TRBJ2-7
v_gene: TRBV7-9
CDR3aa: CASQRESNYEQYF

len: 21
j_gene: TRBJ1-4
v_gene: TRBV5-1
CDR3aa: CASSLAGVSGYRAELNEKLFF

len: 14
j_gene: TRBJ2-5
v_gene: TRBV12-3/TRBV12-4
CDR3aa: CASSPSAGEETQYF

len: 15
j_gene: TRBJ2-1
v_gene: TRBV30
CDR3aa: CAWSSDSGSGNEQFF

len: 14
j_gene: TRBJ2-3
v_gene: TRBV4-1
CDR3aa: CASSEYENTDTQYF

len: 13
j_gene: TRBJ1-5
v_gene: TRBV12-3/TRBV12-4
CDR3aa: CASSFTGLGTQHF

len: 15
j_gene: TRBJ2-2
v_gene: TRBV18
CDR3aa: CASSPRRGNTGELFF